This T cell receptor beta chain was identified during a study of regulatory and conventional T cells in RAG deficiency. This table comes from immunoSEQ multiplex PCR, and its TCRdb copy is limited to in-frame clones, with some not included. The sample lists roughly 35,000 clones, approximately 80% occurring once. Conventional CD4+ T cells were sorted from blood as CD25-low CD127-high cells. Study results and caveats: Other subsets showed roughly 9.9-fold reductions, but Treg unique TCR beta sequences fell roughly 93-fold in these patients. In Omenn syndrome, Treg and Tconv repertoires overlapped >80%.

Regarding this clone: Its target is not known.

The CDR3 has 14 residues. Per the germline V gene, CDR1 is SGDLS and CDR2 is YYNGEE. The V end lost 7 bases, the J end lost 2 bases, and 12 bases lay between the germline ends. Another study also made use of these data, one on regulatory T cells. This second study says: Amplification used 52 TRBV primers and 13 TRBJ primers.

Material: CD4+ effector T cells sorted from blood. This chain links TRBV9 with TRBJ2-2, with D unclear. This receptor was taken from a human donor in good health. CDR3: CASGLNRNTGELFF. In nucleotides, the CDR3 is TGTGCCAGCGGCTTGAACAGAAACACCGGGGAGCTGTTTTTT.